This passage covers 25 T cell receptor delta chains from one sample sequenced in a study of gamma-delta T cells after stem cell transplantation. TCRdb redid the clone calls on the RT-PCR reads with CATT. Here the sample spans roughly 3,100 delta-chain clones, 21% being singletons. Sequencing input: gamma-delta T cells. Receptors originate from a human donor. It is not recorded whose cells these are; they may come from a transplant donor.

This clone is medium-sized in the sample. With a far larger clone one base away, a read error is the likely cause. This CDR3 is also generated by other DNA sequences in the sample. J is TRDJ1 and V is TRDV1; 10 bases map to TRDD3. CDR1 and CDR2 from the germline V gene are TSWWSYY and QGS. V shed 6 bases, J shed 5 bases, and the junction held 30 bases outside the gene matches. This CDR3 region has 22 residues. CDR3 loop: CALGESPSPRRWGIPRGDKLIF. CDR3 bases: TGTGCTCTTGGTGAAAGTCCTTCCCCCCGTCGGTGGGGGATACCCCGCGGGGATAAACTCATCTTT.

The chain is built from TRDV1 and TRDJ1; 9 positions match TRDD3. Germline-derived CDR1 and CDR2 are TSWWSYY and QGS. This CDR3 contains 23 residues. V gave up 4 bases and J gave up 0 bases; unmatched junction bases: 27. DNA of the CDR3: TGTGCTCTTGGGGTCTGGGACGCTTCCCGAGAACTGGGGGAGGCAGGGTACACCGATAAACTCATCTTT. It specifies CALGVWDASRELGEAGYTDKLIF.

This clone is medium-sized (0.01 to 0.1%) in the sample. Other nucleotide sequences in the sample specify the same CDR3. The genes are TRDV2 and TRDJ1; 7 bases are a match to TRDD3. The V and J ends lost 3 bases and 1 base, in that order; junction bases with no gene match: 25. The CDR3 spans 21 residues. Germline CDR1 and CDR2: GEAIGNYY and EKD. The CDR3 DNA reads TGTGCCTGTGACCGGGTCCCAGCTGCTGGGGGTTCATCCTGGGGCACCGATAAACTCATCTTT. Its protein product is CACDRVPAAGGSSWGTDKLIF.

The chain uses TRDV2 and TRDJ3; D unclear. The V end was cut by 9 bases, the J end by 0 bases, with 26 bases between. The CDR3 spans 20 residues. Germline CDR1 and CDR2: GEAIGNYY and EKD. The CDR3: CATAESLSAAGSWDTRQMFF. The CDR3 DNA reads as TGTGCCACCGCCGAGTCTCTTAGCGCCGCAGGCTCCTGGGACACCCGACAGATGTTTTTC.

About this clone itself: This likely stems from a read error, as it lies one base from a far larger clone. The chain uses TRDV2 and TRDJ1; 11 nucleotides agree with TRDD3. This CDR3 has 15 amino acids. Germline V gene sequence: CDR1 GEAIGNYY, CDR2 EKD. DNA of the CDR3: TGTGCCCGTGACACCCTGGGGGATACTTCCGATAAACTCATCTTT. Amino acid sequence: CARDTLGDTSDKLIF.

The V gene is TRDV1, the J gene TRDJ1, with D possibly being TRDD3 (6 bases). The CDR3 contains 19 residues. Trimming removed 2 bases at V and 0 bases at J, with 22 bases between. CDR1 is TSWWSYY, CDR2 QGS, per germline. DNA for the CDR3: TGTGCTCTTGGGGAATGGTCGGCACATGGGGGCTCGTACACCGATAAACTCATCTTT. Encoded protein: CALGEWSAHGGSYTDKLIF.

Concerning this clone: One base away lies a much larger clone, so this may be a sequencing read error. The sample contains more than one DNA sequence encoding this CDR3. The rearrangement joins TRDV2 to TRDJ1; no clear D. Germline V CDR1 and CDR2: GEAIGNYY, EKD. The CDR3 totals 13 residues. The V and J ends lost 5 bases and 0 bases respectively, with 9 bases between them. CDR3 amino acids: CACGTVYTDKLIF. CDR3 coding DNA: TGTGCCTGTGGGACCGTTTACACCGATAAACTCATCTTT.

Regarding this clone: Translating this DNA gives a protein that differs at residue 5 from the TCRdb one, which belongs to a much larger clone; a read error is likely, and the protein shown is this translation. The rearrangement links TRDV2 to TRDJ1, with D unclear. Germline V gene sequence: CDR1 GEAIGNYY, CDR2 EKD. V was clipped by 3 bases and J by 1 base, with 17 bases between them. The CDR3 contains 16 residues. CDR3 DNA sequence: TGTGCCTGTGACCCCCTGGCCGGGCCGGGCACCGATAAACTCATCTTT. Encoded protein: CACDPLAGPGTDKLIF.

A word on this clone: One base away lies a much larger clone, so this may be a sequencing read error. CDR3 DNA sequence: TGTGCCTGTGACACGATGGGTACTGGGGTATTCCCTAATCTCTCCTGGGACACCCGACAGATGTTTTTC. Its translation: CACDTMGTGVFPNLSWDTRQMFF. The chain carries TRDV2 and TRDJ3; 7 bases agree with TRDD3. J was trimmed by 0 bases and V by 1 base; bases with no gene match: 20. This CDR3 is 23 amino acids long. CDR1 is GEAIGNYY, CDR2 EKD, per germline.

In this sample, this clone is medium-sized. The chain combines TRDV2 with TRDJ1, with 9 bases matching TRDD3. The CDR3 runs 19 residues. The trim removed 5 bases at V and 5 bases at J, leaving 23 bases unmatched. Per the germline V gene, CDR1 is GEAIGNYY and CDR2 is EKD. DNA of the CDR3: TGTGCCTGTGTCCCCCTCTTCACGACTGCTGGGGGATCCCTGGATAAACTCATCTTT. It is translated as CACVPLFTTAGGSLDKLIF.

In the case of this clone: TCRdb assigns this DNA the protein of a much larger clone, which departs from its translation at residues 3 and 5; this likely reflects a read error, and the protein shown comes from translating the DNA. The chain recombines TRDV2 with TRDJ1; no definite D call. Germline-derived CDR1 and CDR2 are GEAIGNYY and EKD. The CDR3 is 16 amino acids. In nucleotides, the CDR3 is TGTGCCCGTGACCCCGTGGGTCCAGGGTGGGCCGATAAACTCATCTTT. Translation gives CARDPVGPGWADKLIF.

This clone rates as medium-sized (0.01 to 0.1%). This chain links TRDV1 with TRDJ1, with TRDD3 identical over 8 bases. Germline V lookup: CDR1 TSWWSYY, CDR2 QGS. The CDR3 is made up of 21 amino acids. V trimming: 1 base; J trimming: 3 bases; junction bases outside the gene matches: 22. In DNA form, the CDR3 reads TGTGCTCTTGGGGAACGAAGGGGACGAACTCTGGGGGAAATGGGCGCCGATAAACTCATCTTT. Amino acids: CALGERRGRTLGEMGADKLIF.

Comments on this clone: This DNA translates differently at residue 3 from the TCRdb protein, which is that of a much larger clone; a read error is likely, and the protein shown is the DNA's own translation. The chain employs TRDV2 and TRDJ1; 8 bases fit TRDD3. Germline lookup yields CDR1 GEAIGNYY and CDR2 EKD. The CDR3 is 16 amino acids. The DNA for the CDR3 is TGTGCCCGTGACTTCTTGGAGGGATACGCGGGGGATAAACTCATCTTT. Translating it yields CARDFLEGYAGDKLIF.

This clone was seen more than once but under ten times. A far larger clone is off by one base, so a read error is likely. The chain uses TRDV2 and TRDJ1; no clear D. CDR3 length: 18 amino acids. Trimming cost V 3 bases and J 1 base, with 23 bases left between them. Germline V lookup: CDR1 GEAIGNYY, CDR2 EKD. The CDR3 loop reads CACDPVSGPRVATDKLIF. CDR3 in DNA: TGTGCCTGTGACCCCGTTTCCGGCCCCAGGGTTGCCACCGATAAACTCATCTTT.

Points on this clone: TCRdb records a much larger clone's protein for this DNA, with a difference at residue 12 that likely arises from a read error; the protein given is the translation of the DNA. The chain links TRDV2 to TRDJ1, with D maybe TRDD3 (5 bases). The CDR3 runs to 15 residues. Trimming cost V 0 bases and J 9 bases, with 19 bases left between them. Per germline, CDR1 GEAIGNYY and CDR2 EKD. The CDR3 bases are TGTGCCTGTGACACCATGGGGACCCCGGAGGATGAACTCATCTTT. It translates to CACDTMGTPEDELIF.

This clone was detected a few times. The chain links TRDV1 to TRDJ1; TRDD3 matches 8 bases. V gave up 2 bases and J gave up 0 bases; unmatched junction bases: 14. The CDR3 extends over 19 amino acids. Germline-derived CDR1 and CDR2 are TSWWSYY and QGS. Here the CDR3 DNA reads TGTGCTCTTGGGGAATTAGCACCCACACTGGGGGGGTACACCGATAAACTCATCTTT. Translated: CALGELAPTLGGYTDKLIF.

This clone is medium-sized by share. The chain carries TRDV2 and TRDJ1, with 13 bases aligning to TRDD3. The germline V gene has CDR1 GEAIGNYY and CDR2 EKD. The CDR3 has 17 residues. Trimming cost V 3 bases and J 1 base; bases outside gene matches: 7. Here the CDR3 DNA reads TGTGCCTGTGACGTACTGGGGGATACGCCCGGCACCGATAAACTCATCTTT. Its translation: CACDVLGDTPGTDKLIF.

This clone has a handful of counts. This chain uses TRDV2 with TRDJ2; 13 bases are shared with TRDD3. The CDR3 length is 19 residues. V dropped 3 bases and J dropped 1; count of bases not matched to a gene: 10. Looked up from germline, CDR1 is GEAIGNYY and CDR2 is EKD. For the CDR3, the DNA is TGTGCCTGTGACTCTATACTGGGGGATACGCTGAGTTTGACAGCACAACTCTTCTTT. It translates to CACDSILGDTLSLTAQLFF.

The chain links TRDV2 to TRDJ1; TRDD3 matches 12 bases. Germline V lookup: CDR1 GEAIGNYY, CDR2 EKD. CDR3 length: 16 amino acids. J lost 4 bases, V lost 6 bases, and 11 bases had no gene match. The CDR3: CACLRLGDTGGDKLIF. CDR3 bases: TGTGCCTGTCTGAGACTGGGGGATACCGGCGGCGATAAACTCATCTTT.

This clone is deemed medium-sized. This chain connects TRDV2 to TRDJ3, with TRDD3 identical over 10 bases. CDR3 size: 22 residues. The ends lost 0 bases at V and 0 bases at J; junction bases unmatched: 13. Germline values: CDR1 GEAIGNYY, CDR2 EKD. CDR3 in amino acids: CACDTVLGDKGEISWDTRQMFF. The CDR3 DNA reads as TGTGCCTGTGACACCGTGCTGGGGGATAAAGGGGAAATCTCCTGGGACACCCGACAGATGTTTTTC.

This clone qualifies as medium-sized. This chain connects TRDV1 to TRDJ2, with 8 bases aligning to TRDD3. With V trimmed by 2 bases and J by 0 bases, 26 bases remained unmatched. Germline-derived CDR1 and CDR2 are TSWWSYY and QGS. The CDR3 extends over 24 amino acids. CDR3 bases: TGTGCTCTTGGGGAATGCTACTTCCCCGATAAAAGTACTGGGGGGTACACTTTGACAGCACAACTCTTCTTT. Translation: CALGECYFPDKSTGGYTLTAQLFF.

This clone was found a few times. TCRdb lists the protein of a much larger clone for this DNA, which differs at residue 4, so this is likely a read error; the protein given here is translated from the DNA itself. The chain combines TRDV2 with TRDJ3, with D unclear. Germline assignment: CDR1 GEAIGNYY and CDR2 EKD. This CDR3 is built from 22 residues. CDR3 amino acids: CACATAESLSAAGSWDTRQMFF. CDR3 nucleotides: TGTGCCTGTGCCACCGCCGAGTCTCTTAGCGCCGCAGGCTCCTGGGACACCCGACAGATGTTTTTC.

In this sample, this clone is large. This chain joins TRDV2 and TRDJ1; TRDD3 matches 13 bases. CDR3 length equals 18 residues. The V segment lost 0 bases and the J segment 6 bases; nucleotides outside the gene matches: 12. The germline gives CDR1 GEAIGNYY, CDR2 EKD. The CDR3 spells CACDTLPPLLGDTNKLIF. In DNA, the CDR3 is TGTGCCTGTGACACCTTACCGCCCTTACTGGGGGATACGAATAAACTCATCTTT.

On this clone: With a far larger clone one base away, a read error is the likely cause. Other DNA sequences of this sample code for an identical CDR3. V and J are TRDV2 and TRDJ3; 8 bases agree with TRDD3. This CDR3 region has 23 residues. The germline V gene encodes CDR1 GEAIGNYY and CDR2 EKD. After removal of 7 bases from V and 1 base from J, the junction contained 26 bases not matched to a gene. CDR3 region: CACDPLAGIRDAGGSWDTRQMFF. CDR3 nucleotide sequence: TGTGCCTGCGACCCATTGGCCGGGATACGAGACGCGGGGGGGTCCTGGGACACCCGACAGATGTTTTTC.

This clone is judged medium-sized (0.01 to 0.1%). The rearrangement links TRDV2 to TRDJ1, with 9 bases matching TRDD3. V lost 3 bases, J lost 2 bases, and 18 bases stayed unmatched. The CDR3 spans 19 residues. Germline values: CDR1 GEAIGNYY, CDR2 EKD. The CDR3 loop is CACDYVTGVGDSGTDKLIF. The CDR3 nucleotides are TGTGCCTGTGACTATGTGACCGGGGTGGGGGATAGTGGGACCGATAAACTCATCTTT.